A single sample gave rise to the 23 T cell receptor beta chains below, sequenced in a study of siplizumab effects on memory and regulatory T cells (dated by TCRdb to 2018 to 2020). The library was produced with the immunoSEQ multiplex PCR assay. TCRdb retrieved this table from immuneACCESS and kept in-frame rearrangements only. Not all clones are present; in checked studies, unresolved V genes account for under half, and no reason is known for the remainder. The sample has over 85,000 clones on record, roughly 89% of them singletons. Around 1.3% of the sample goes to the ten largest clones. Sequenced: CD4+ T cells sorted from blood. The receptors stem from a human donor in good health.

The chain carries TRBV15 and TRBJ1-2; maybe TRBD1 (6 bases). The germline CDR1 and CDR2 sequences are LNHNV and YYDKDF (reference sequence). This CDR3 has 18 residues. Trimming stripped 0 bases from V and 4 bases from J, with 21 bases between. CDR3 loop: CATSRETAGPGVAYGYTF. As DNA, the CDR3 is TGTGCCACCAGCAGAGAAACCGCCGGTCCAGGGGTAGCCTATGGCTACACCTTC.

The chain combines TRBV5-1 with TRBJ2-1; 9 positions agree with TRBD2. The CDR3 length is 15 residues. Trimming took 0 bases from V and 4 from J; bases not matched to a gene: 2. Germline V gene sequence: CDR1 SGHRS, CDR2 YFSETQ. CDR3 protein: CASSLEGLAYNEQFF. The DNA for the CDR3 is TGCGCCAGCAGCTTGGAGGGACTAGCTTACAATGAGCAGTTCTTC.

The chain joins TRBV6-5 to TRBJ1-2; D may be TRBD1 (6 bases). The CDR3 totals 15 residues. Between the trimmed V and J ends, which lost 10 bases and 0 bases, there was a span of 18 bases. CDR1 MNHEY and CDR2 SVGAGI come from the germline V gene. CDR3 amino acids: CATKVGGTTNYGYTF. CDR3 in DNA: TGTGCCACCAAAGTAGGGGGTACCACTAACTATGGCTACACCTTC.

The chain carries TRBV6-5 and TRBJ2-7; 9 bases fit TRBD2. CDR1 is MNHEY and CDR2 is SVGAGI in the germline V gene. The CDR3 length is 13 residues. The V segment lost 8 bases and the J segment 3 bases; nucleotides outside the gene matches: 5. DNA for the CDR3: TGTGCCAGCCGGCGGGAGGGTAACTACGAGCAGTACTTC. This translates into CASRREGNYEQYF.

This clone was counted only a few times. The V call is TRBV5-1, the J call TRBJ2-7; 11 bases align to TRBD2. Germline lookup yields CDR1 SGHRS and CDR2 YFSETQ. The CDR3 runs to 15 residues. Losses at the gene ends were 4 bases for V and 6 bases for J; bases not matched to a gene: 9. CDR3 residues: CASSPRGLAVGEQYF. The CDR3 nucleotides are TGCGCCAGCAGCCCCCGGGGACTAGCGGTTGGCGAGCAGTACTTC. Variable domain in full (rest from reference TRBV5-1 and TRBJ2-7): KAGVTQTPRYLIKTRGQQVTLSCSPISGHRSVSWYQQTPGQGLQFLFEYFSETQRNKGNFPGRFSGRQFSNSRSEMNVSTLELGDSALYLCASSPRGLAVGEQYFGPGTRLTVT.

This clone is a singleton in its sample. One end of the junction is discordant with germline, which a read error may explain. The chain links TRBV6-6 to TRBJ2-7; a possible D gene is TRBD1 (6 bases). This CDR3 comprises 14 residues. Germline-derived CDR1 and CDR2 are MNHNY and SVGAGI (reference sequence). The CDR3 is CASSYPGASHEQYF. The CDR3 bases are TGTGCCAGCAGTTACCCAGGGGCCTCCCACGAGCAGTACTTC.

V and J are TRBV2 and TRBJ2-3; TRBD2 is a possible D gene (6 bases). The CDR3 runs to 14 residues. The germline V and J ends were trimmed by 2 bases and 1 base, with 7 bases remaining between them. Germline V gives CDR1 SNHLY, CDR2 FYNNEI. CDR3 nucleotides: TGTGCCAGCAGTGAATCGGGGGGCACAGATACGCAGTATTTT. Translating gives CASSESGGTDTQYF.

The chain carries TRBV7-8 and TRBJ1-5, with a possible D match to TRBD1 (6 bases). The CDR3 is 15 residues long. Germline V gene data show CDR1 as SGHVS and CDR2 as FQNEAQ. Deletions cut 1 base from V and 5 bases from J, with 12 bases between. CDR3 residues: CASSLVARGDQPQHF. The CDR3 nucleotides read TGTGCCAGCAGCTTAGTCGCCAGGGGAGATCAGCCCCAGCATTTT.

The chain links TRBV23-1 to TRBJ2-2; TRBD1 aligns across 7 bases. TRBV23-1 is filed as an ORF, its function uncertain. J gave up 3 bases and V 3 bases, and 4 bases lay outside the gene matches. The CDR3 sequence is 15 residues long. Written as DNA, the CDR3 is TGCGCCAGCAGTCACCGGACAGGATACACCGGGGAGCTGTTTTTT. It specifies CASSHRTGYTGELFF.

This clone was picked up one time. J is TRBJ1-5 and V is TRBV28; D call uncertain. The germline V gene has CDR1 MDHEN and CDR2 SYDVKM. V was shortened by 4 bases and J by 5 bases, with 24 bases between the two germline ends. The CDR3 covers 18 residues. CDR3 sequence (DNA): TGTGCCAGCAGTTCCCCTTCGACAAGCTTGCAACAAGATCAGCCCCAGCATTTT. It codes for CASSSPSTSLQQDQPQHF. Looking up the rest from reference TRBV28 and TRBJ1-5 gives the full variable domain: DVKVTQSSRYLVKRTGEKVFLECVQDMDHENMFWYRQDPGLGLRLIYFSYDVKMKEKGDIPEGYSVSREKKERFSLILESASTNQTSMYLCASSSPSTSLQQDQPQHFGDGTRLSIL.

This chain joins TRBV19 and TRBJ1-1; D gene unclear. Per the germline V gene, CDR1 is LNHDA and CDR2 is SQIVND (reference sequence). This CDR3 has 14 amino acids. V was shortened by 2 bases and J by 0 bases, with 7 bases between the two germline ends. This CDR3 is CASSISGVNTEAFF. CDR3 sequence (DNA): TGTGCCAGTAGTATATCCGGGGTGAACACTGAAGCTTTCTTT.

The chain employs TRBV9 and TRBJ1-3; weak D call: TRBD1 (5 bases). Trimming cost V 0 bases and J 4 bases, with 11 bases left between them. CDR1 and CDR2 from the germline V gene are SGDLS and YYNGEE. The CDR3 contains 15 residues. This CDR3 reads CASSVGVGEGNTIYF. CDR3 in DNA: TGTGCCAGCAGCGTAGGAGTAGGGGAAGGAAACACCATATATTTT. Variable domain in full (rest from reference TRBV9 and TRBJ1-3): DSGVTQTPKHLITATGQRVTLRCSPRSGDLSVYWYQQSLDQGLQFLIQYYNGEERAKGNILERFSAQQFPDLHSELNLSSLELGDSALYFCASSVGVGEGNTIYFGEGSWLTVV.

This clone turned up a few times. V and J are TRBV6-1 and TRBJ1-1, with D possibly matching TRBD1 (6 bases). The V end lost 11 bases, the J end lost 1 base, and 17 bases lay between the germline ends. Germline lookup yields CDR1 MNHNS and CDR2 SASEGT. This CDR3 is built from 14 residues. CDR3: CAAKDTGRNTEAFF. The DNA for the CDR3 is TGTGCCGCCAAAGATACAGGGAGGAACACTGAAGCTTTCTTT.

This clone was counted a single time. The gene calls are TRBV29-1 and TRBJ2-1; TRBD2 aligns across 12 bases. This CDR3 comprises 13 residues. CDR1 and CDR2 from the germline V gene are SQVTM and ANQGSEA. The junction had 5 bases not matched to a gene; V was cut back by 5 bases and J by 9 bases. DNA of the CDR3: TGCAGCGTTATGACTAGCGGGGGTGGTGAGCAGTTCTTC. Amino acid sequence: CSVMTSGGGEQFF.

Only one count was recorded for this clone. V gene TRBV19 combines with J gene TRBJ2-3; TRBD2 aligns across 8 bases. V was clipped by 3 bases and J by 3 bases; unmatched bases: 2. This CDR3 has 14 amino acids. Per germline, CDR1 LNHDA and CDR2 SQIVND (reference sequence). The DNA for the CDR3 is TGTGCCAGTAGTATGGAGCGGGGGACAGATACGCAGTATTTT. Its translation: CASSMERGTDTQYF.

This clone showed up just once. This chain uses TRBV10-1 with TRBJ2-7, with a weak D call TRBD2 (5 bases). The germline V gene has CDR1 WNHNN and CDR2 SYGVQD (reference sequence). The CDR3 consists of 11 residues. V was clipped by 8 bases and J by 0 bases, with 5 bases between them. DNA of the CDR3: TGCGCCAGCGGGAGCTCCTACGAGCAGTACTTC. Amino acids: CASGSSYEQYF.

This sequence joins TRBV6-6 and TRBJ2-1; 11 bases are shared with TRBD2. The CDR3 has 13 residues. V lost 7 bases and J lost 6; bases outside the gene matches: 2. CDR1 and CDR2 from the germline V gene are MNHNY and SVGAGI (reference sequence). CDR3: CASNLAGGNEQFF. In DNA form, the CDR3 reads TGTGCCAGCAACCTAGCGGGAGGCAATGAGCAGTTCTTC.

The rearrangement uses TRBV25-1 and TRBJ1-2; D is undetermined. Trimming took off 1 base at V and 5 bases at J, with 5 bases between the two ends. From germline, CDR1 is MGHDK and CDR2 SYGVNS. The CDR3 is 12 amino acids. CDR3 DNA sequence: TGTGCCAGCAGTGAATTAGGGTATGGCTACACCTTC. Protein product: CASSELGYGYTF.

The gene calls are TRBV29-1 and TRBJ1-4; D is uncertain. The ends were cut back, 6 bases at V and 0 bases at J, with 8 bases in the middle. This CDR3 contains 13 residues. Germline-derived CDR1 and CDR2 are SQVTM and ANQGSEA. The CDR3 nucleotides read TGCAGCGTCGGGGTGGCAACTAATGAAAAACTGTTTTTT. It yields the protein CSVGVATNEKLFF.

The V call is TRBV19, the J call TRBJ1-5; no reliable D call. Trimming stripped 5 bases from V and 2 bases from J, with 13 bases between. Germline lookup yields CDR1 LNHDA and CDR2 SQIVND (reference sequence). The CDR3 is 15 residues long. The CDR3 region is CASSPLVGGNQPQHF. The DNA for the CDR3 is TGTGCCAGTAGTCCCCTAGTCGGAGGCAATCAGCCCCAGCATTTT.

The V and J genes are TRBV5-1 and TRBJ2-3; no clear D. There are 13 residues in the CDR3. Germline lookup yields CDR1 SGHRS and CDR2 YFSETQ. V gave up 4 bases and J gave up 0 bases, with 6 bases separating them. CDR3 sequence (DNA): TGCGCCAGCAGCGATACTAGCACAGATACGCAGTATTTT. It yields the protein CASSDTSTDTQYF.

V gene TRBV6-4 combines with J gene TRBJ1-3, with D possibly matching TRBD1 (5 bases). The CDR3 sequence is 14 residues long. The germline gives CDR1 MRHNA, CDR2 SNTAGT. V was shortened by 0 bases and J by 2 bases, with 5 bases between the two germline ends. CDR3 in DNA: TGTGCCAGCAGTGACTCGGGGGCTGGAAACACCATATATTTT. Translating it yields CASSDSGAGNTIYF.

The chain carries TRBV12-5 and TRBJ2-5; 10 bases map to TRBD1. CDR3 length: 14 amino acids. Germline CDR1 LGHNT, CDR2 FRNRAP. The V and J ends lost 4 bases and 5 bases, in that order; junction bases with no gene match: 4. This CDR3 is CASGSTGGEETQYF. The CDR3 DNA sequence: TGTGCTAGTGGTTCGACAGGGGGCGAGGAGACCCAGTACTTC.